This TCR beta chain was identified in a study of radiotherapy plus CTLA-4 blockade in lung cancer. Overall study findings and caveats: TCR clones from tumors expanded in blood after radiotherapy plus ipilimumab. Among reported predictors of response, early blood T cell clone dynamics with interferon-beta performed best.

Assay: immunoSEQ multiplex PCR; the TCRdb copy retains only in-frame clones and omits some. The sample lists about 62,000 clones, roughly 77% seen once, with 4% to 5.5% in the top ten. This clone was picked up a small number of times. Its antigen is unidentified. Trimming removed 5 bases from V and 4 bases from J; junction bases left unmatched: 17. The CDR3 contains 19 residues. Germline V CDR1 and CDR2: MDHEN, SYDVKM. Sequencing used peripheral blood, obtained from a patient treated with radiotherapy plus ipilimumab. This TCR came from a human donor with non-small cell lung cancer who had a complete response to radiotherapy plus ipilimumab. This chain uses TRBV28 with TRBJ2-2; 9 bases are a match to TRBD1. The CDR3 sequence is CASSPDSNRGLSITGELFF. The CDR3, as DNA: TGTGCCAGCAGTCCCGACTCAAACAGGGGGCTGTCGATCACCGGGGAGCTGTTTTTT.